Below, 27 T cell receptor beta chains from the same sample are listed, as sequenced in a study of blood T cell repertoires in COVID-19. Clones were read by immunoSEQ multiplex PCR, and TCRdb kept only the in-frame ones, dropping some. The table has 250,000 to 350,000 clones, roughly 89% seen once; the top ten hold around 0.84%. The specimen sequenced was peripheral blood. The origin of the receptors is a man aged 30 to 39 with acute or convalescent COVID-19.

The CDR3 sequence is CASSYDASGGNTGELFF. The CDR3 DNA is TGTGCCAGCAGTTACGACGCTAGCGGGGGGAACACCGGGGAGCTGTTTTTT. The chain uses TRBV27 and TRBJ2-2, with 10 bases that match TRBD2. V lost 4 bases, J lost 1 base, and 6 bases stayed unmatched. The CDR3 loop spans 17 amino acids. CDR1 and CDR2 (germline): MNHEY, SMNVEV (reference sequence).

The chain has TRBV6-5 and TRBJ2-2; D uncertain. V lost 5 bases and J lost 1, with 8 bases in between. Looked up from germline, CDR1 is MNHEY and CDR2 is SVGAGI. This CDR3 has 14 residues. The DNA of the CDR3 is TGTGCCAGCAGTCATAGACTGAACACCGGGGAGCTGTTTTTT. As protein: CASSHRLNTGELFF.

V is TRBV28 and J is TRBJ2-5, with TRBD1 identical over 7 bases. The CDR3 has 15 residues. Unmatched junction bases numbered 10, after V lost 7 bases and J lost 2 bases. Germline values: CDR1 MDHEN, CDR2 SYDVKM. The DNA of the CDR3 is TGTGCCAGCAACCTAAGGGGGCAGGGGCAAGAGACCCAGTACTTC. It codes for CASNLRGQGQETQYF.

This clone showed up just a few times. This rearrangement joins TRBV27 to TRBJ2-7, with a weak D call TRBD1 (6 bases). Looked up from germline, CDR1 is MNHEY and CDR2 is SMNVEV (reference sequence). Deletions cut 8 bases from V and 0 bases from J, with 17 bases between. CDR3 length: 15 amino acids. The CDR3 here is CASPRTAPTSYEQYF. CDR3 coding DNA: TGTGCCAGCCCCCGGACAGCACCAACCTCCTACGAGCAGTACTTC.

The chain carries TRBV5-1 and TRBJ2-7, with TRBD1 matching over 9 bases. V gave up 4 bases and J gave up 1 base; unmatched junction bases: 3. CDR3 length: 14 amino acids. Germline lookup yields CDR1 SGHRS and CDR2 YFSETQ. The CDR3 DNA follows: TGCGCCAGCAGCGAGGGACAGGGATCCTACGAGCAGTACTTC. Its translation: CASSEGQGSYEQYF.

J is TRBJ2-6 and V is TRBV6-5; D remains ambiguous. V lost 10 bases and J lost 0, with 10 bases in between. Germline V gene sequence: CDR1 MNHEY, CDR2 SVGAGI. The CDR3 is 14 amino acids. The CDR3 is CATLPYSGANVLTF. The CDR3 DNA is TGTGCCACCCTACCTTACTCTGGGGCCAACGTCCTGACTTTC.

V and J are TRBV5-4 and TRBJ2-1, with 7 bases fitting TRBD1. This CDR3 has 13 residues. J gave up 7 bases and V 0 bases, and 1 base lay outside the gene matches. Germline assignment: CDR1 SGHNT and CDR2 YYREEE (reference sequence). CDR3 coding DNA: TGTGCCAGCAGCTTGGGCAGGGGGAATGAGCAGTTCTTC. Translated, it gives CASSLGRGNEQFF. The variable domain in full, completed from reference TRBV5-4 and TRBJ2-1, reads ETGVTQSPTHLIKTRGQQVTLRCSSQSGHNTVSWYQQALGQGPQFIFQYYREEENGRGNFPPRFSGLQFPNYSSELNVNALELDDSALYLCASSLGRGNEQFFGPGTRLTVL.

The CDR3 reads CASNWGGGAREKLFF. The CDR3, as DNA: TGTGCCAGTAATTGGGGAGGAGGGGCTCGCGAAAAACTGTTTTTT. V gene TRBV19 combines with J gene TRBJ1-4; D possibly corresponds to TRBD1 (5 bases). Germline V gives CDR1 LNHDA, CDR2 SQIVND (reference sequence). V lost 7 bases to trimming and J lost 8 bases, with 20 bases between them. The CDR3 has 15 residues.

The gene calls are TRBV4-2 and TRBJ1-1; 7 bases match TRBD1. The CDR3 sequence is 15 residues long. With 0 bases clipped from V and 5 bases from J, the junction kept 6 bases outside the gene matches. CDR1 LGHNA and CDR2 YNFKEQ come from the germline V gene. The DNA for the CDR3 is TGTGCCAGCAGCCAAGAAAAGGGGGCTAGGACTGAAGCTTTCTTT. Protein sequence: CASSQEKGARTEAFF.

The V call is TRBV5-1, the J call TRBJ1-6, with 7 bases that match TRBD1. CDR3 length equals 14 residues. CDR1 and CDR2 (germline): SGHRS, YFSETQ. J was trimmed by 7 bases and V by 6 bases; bases with no gene match: 7. The CDR3 DNA sequence: TGCGCCAGCAATCCGGGACAGTTAAATTCACCCCTCCACTTT. Its protein product is CASNPGQLNSPLHF.

The chain is built from TRBV10-3 and TRBJ1-1, with 9 nucleotides matching TRBD1. Trimming cost V 0 bases and J 7 bases; bases outside gene matches: 6. CDR3 length equals 15 residues. CDR1 and CDR2 from the germline V gene are ENHRY and SYGVKD. CDR3 in DNA: TGTGCCATCAGTGAGTCGGGGACAGGGTCTAATGAAGCTTTCTTT. Translated, it gives CAISESGTGSNEAFF.

Here the CDR3 DNA reads TGTGCCAGCAGCTCGCGACAGGAGACAGATACGCAGTATTTT. Its translation is CASSSRQETDTQYF. The gene calls are TRBV9 and TRBJ2-3; D possibly corresponds to TRBD1 (6 bases). The CDR3 totals 14 residues. The ends were cut back, 4 bases at V and 3 bases at J, with 12 bases in the middle. Germline V CDR1 and CDR2: SGDLS, YYNGEE.

This clone has a handful of counts. The chain uses TRBV7-6 and TRBJ1-1; D call uncertain. The CDR3 is 15 amino acids. Germline V gives CDR1 SGHVS, CDR2 FNYEAQ. V shed 6 bases and J shed 1 base, with 15 bases lying between them. Here the CDR3 DNA reads TGTGCCAGCAGAGCGGGAGCATCGCCGAACACTGAAGCTTTCTTT. Its translation: CASRAGASPNTEAFF.

The V gene is TRBV20-1, the J gene TRBJ1-5; D is possibly TRBD1 (5 bases). Looked up from germline, CDR1 is DFQATT and CDR2 is SNEGSKA (reference sequence). The CDR3 is 11 amino acids. Trimming took off 6 bases at V and 6 bases at J, with 9 bases between the two ends. The CDR3 DNA reads TGCAGTGCGTCGCAGGGTCAGCCCCAGCATTTT. Translated: CSASQGQPQHF.

The gene calls are TRBV7-9 and TRBJ2-7, with TRBD2 matching 12 bases. Germline CDR1 is SEHNR and CDR2 is FQNEAQ (reference sequence). CDR3 length: 16 residues. The J segment lost 4 bases and the V segment lost 1 base, leaving 5 bases of the junction unmatched. CDR3 region: CASSLGLAGEDYEQYF. The CDR3 DNA follows: TGTGCCAGCAGCTTAGGACTAGCGGGAGAGGATTACGAGCAGTACTTC.

The CDR3 here is CASRPPGLRFTDTQYF. The CDR3 nucleotides read TGTGCCAGCAGACCCCCGGGACTCAGATTCACAGATACGCAGTATTTT. The V and J genes are TRBV28 and TRBJ2-3, with a possible D match to TRBD2 (6 bases). CDR3 length: 16 amino acids. Trimming cost V 6 bases and J 2 bases, with 18 bases left between them. CDR1 is MDHEN and CDR2 is SYDVKM in the germline V gene.

The chain links TRBV30 to TRBJ2-3, with 8 positions matching TRBD2. Trimming took 0 bases from V and 1 from J; bases not matched to a gene: 3. This CDR3 has 15 residues. The germline V gene has CDR1 GTSNPN and CDR2 SVGIG (reference sequence). The CDR3 protein is CAWSVLAARTDTQYF. Written as DNA, the CDR3 is TGTGCCTGGAGTGTACTAGCGGCCCGCACAGATACGCAGTATTTT.

The chain carries TRBV11-2 and TRBJ2-3; D is perhaps TRBD2 (5 bases). The CDR3 runs to 14 residues. Germline values: CDR1 SGHAT, CDR2 FQNNGV. V shed 6 bases and J shed 2 bases, with 12 bases lying between them. The CDR3 loop is CASSTSSLTDTQYF. The CDR3 DNA follows: TGTGCCAGCAGTACTAGTTCCCTCACAGATACGCAGTATTTT.

The chain uses TRBV5-1 and TRBJ2-2, with TRBD2 matching over 10 bases. The germline CDR1 and CDR2 sequences are SGHRS and YFSETQ. The CDR3 sequence is 17 residues long. The trim removed 4 bases at V and 4 bases at J, leaving 10 bases unmatched. The chain's CDR3 is CASSLFSGRTATGELFF. The CDR3, as DNA: TGCGCCAGCAGCCTATTTAGCGGGAGGACGGCCACCGGGGAGCTGTTTTTT.

As concerns this clone: In the same sample, other DNA sequences code for this CDR3. The chain links TRBV18 to TRBJ1-2; 9 nucleotides agree with TRBD1. J was trimmed by 3 bases and V by 1 base; bases with no gene match: 0. The CDR3 is 14 amino acids. Germline assignment: CDR1 KGHSH and CDR2 LQKENI. In nucleotides, the CDR3 is TGTGCCAGCTCACCACGGACAGGGGACTATGGCTACACCTTC. Encoded protein: CASSPRTGDYGYTF.

This clone was detected a few times. The J gene is TRBJ1-6, the V gene TRBV30; 11 bases line up with TRBD1. This CDR3 is built from 16 residues. J lost 1 base, V lost 3 bases, and 2 bases had no gene match. Germline CDR1 is GTSNPN and CDR2 is SVGIG (reference sequence). The CDR3 loop is CAWRGQGGSYNSPLHF. In DNA form, the CDR3 reads TGTGCCTGGAGGGGACAGGGGGGATCCTATAATTCACCCCTCCACTTT.

The gene calls are TRBV28 and TRBJ1-1, with 7 bases lining up with TRBD1. Germline CDR1 and CDR2: MDHEN and SYDVKM. This CDR3 is built from 14 residues. V shed 6 bases, J shed 4 bases, and the junction held 8 bases outside the gene matches. The CDR3 is CASSPRAGGTEAFF. In DNA form, the CDR3 reads TGTGCCAGCAGCCCAAGGGCAGGGGGCACTGAAGCTTTCTTT.

V and J are TRBV19 and TRBJ1-2; the match to TRBD1 covers 7 bases. The CDR3 totals 16 residues. The V gene's germline CDR1 is LNHDA and CDR2 SQIVND (reference sequence). After removal of 7 bases from V and 8 bases from J, the junction contained 19 bases not matched to a gene. The CDR3 loop reads CASTSTAGTALGGYTF. In DNA form, the CDR3 reads TGTGCCAGTACTTCAACGGCCGGGACAGCCCTCGGAGGCTACACCTTC.

The V gene is TRBV5-3, the J gene TRBJ1-4, with a tentative D call TRBD1 (6 bases). Being an ORF, TRBV5-3 has a function that is uncertain. The germline V and J ends were trimmed by 3 bases and 0 bases, with 12 bases remaining between them. The CDR3 has 16 residues. For the CDR3, the DNA is TGTGCCAGAAGCTCCGGGACAAAAGCAACTAATGAAAAACTGTTTTTT. The encoded protein is CARSSGTKATNEKLFF.

The chain joins TRBV28 to TRBJ2-5; 14 bases map to TRBD2. Trimming removed 5 bases from V and 3 bases from J; junction bases left unmatched: 5. This CDR3 comprises 16 residues. Germline CDR1 MDHEN, CDR2 SYDVKM. The CDR3 protein is CASSQGTSGGKETQYF. The CDR3 bases are TGTGCCAGCAGTCAAGGGACTAGCGGGGGAAAAGAGACCCAGTACTTC.

The chain carries TRBV19 and TRBJ2-7, with TRBD1 matching 9 bases. With V trimmed by 1 base and J by 5 bases, 6 bases remained unmatched. This CDR3 spans 15 amino acids. Germline V gene lookup returns CDR1 LNHDA and CDR2 SQIVND (reference sequence). For the CDR3, the DNA is TGTGCCAGTAGTATAGTTGACAGGGGGACGGACGAGCAGTACTTC. This sequence encodes CASSIVDRGTDEQYF.

This clone was found once. The chain uses TRBV9 and TRBJ1-2; a weak D match, TRBD1 (6 bases). CDR3 length: 17 residues. Trimming took 2 bases from V and 7 from J, leaving 24 bases between them. CDR1 is SGDLS and CDR2 is YYNGEE in the germline V gene. Here the CDR3 reads CASSVTDRTVGSGGYTF. The CDR3 DNA is TGTGCCAGCAGCGTCACCGATCGGACAGTAGGATCGGGTGGCTACACCTTC.